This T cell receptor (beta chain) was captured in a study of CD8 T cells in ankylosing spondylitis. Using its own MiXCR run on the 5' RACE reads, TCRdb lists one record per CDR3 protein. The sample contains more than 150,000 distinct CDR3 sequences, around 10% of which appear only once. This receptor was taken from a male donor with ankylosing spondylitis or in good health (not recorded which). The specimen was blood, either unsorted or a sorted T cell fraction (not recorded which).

CDR3 sequence: CASSLGIAQQETQYF. CDR3 bases: TGTGCCAGCAGTTTAGGGATAGCCCAGCAAGAGACCCAGTACTTC. V and J are TRBV12-3 or TRBV12-4 and TRBJ2-5; D is undetermined. The CDR3 extends over 15 amino acids. V dropped 1 base and J dropped 2 bases, with 11 bases sitting between them.